Reported below is one T cell receptor (beta chain). These data belong to a study of T cell clonotyping in hematopoietic cell transplantation. Sequencing used immunoSEQ multiplex PCR; TCRdb keeps in-frame clones, though not all of them. This table has around 21,000 clones, under 90% appearing once. Time point described: recipient sample about 28 days before transplant, after cytoreduction. This CDR3 has 13 residues. Trimming stripped 2 bases from V and 0 bases from J, with 4 bases between. Germline V gene data show CDR1 as SGHTA and CDR2 as FQGTGA. This receptor was identified in a man between 18 and 29 years old with biphenotypic leukemia. Some clones in this sample may be carry-over from other donors' samples. This specimen was peripheral blood mononuclear cells, taken before stem cell transplant. V gene TRBV7-3 combines with J gene TRBJ1-2; D remains unclear. CDR3: CASSLGPNYGYTF. CDR3 coding DNA: TGTGCCAGCAGCTTAGGCCCTAACTATGGCTACACCTTC.